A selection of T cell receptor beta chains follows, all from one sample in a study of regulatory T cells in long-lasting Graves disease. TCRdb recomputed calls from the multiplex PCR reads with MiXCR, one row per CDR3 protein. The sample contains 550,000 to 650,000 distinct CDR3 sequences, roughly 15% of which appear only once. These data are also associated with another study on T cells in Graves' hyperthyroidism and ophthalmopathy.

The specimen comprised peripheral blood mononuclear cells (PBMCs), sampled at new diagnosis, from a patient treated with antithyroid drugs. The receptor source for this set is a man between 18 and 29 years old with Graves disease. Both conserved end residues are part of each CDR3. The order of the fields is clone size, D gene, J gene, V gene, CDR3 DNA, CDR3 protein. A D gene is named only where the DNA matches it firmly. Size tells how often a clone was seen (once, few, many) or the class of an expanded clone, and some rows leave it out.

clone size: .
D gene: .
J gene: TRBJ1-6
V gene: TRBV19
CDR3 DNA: TGTGCCAGTAGGCCCTCAGGGATCTCACCCCTCCACTTT
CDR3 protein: CASRPSGISPLHF

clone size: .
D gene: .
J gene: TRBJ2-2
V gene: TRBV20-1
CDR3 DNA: TGCAGTGCTAGAGGTGGGAGGTACCCCGGGGAGCTGTTTTTT
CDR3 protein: CSARGGRYPGELFF

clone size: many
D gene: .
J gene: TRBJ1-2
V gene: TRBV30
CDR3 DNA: TGTGCCTGGAGTGTACCCCATTTTGGCTACACCTTC
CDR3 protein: CAWSVPHFGYTF

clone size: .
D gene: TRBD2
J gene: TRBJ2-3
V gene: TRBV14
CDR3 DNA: TGTGCCAGCAGTCGCTCGACTAGCCCGTCCACAGATACGCAGTATTTT
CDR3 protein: CASSRSTSPSTDTQYF

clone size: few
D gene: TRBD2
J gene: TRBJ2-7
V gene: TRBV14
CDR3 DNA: TGTGCCAGCAGCCCCCGGACTAGCGGGAGCTTTCAGTACTTC
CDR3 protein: CASSPRTSGSFQYF

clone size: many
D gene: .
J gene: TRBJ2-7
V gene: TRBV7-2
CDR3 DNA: TGTGCCAGTCAAAAGGATTCCTACGAGCAGTACTTC
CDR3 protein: CASQKDSYEQYF

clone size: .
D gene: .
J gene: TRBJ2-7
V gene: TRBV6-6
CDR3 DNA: TGTGCCAGCAGTTACTCGAGTAAAGGGGCCTCCTCCTACGAGCAGTACTTC
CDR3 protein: CASSYSSKGASSYEQYF

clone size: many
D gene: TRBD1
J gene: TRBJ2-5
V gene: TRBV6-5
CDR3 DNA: TGTGCCAGCAGTTACCTACGGGACAGGGGGCTCGGTGAGACCCAGTACTTC
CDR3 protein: CASSYLRDRGLGETQYF

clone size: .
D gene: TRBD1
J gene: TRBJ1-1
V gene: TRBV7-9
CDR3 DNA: TGTGCCAGCGGCTACCGGGACAGGGGGAACACTGAAGCTTTCTTT
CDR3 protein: CASGYRDRGNTEAFF

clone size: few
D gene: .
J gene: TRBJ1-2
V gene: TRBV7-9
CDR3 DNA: TGTGCTACAGCCGACAGGCGTTATGGCTACACCTTC
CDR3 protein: CATADRRYGYTF

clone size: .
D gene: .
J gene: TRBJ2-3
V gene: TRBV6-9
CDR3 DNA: TGTGCCAGCAGTTTCCGACAGGGAGGATCAGATACGCAGTATTTT
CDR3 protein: CASSFRQGGSDTQYF

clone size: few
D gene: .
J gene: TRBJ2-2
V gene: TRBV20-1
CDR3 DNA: TGCAGTGCTCGTGTTACCGGGGAGCTGGTTTTT
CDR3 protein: CSARVTGELVF

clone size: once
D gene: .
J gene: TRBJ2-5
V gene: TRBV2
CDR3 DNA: TGTGCCAGCAGCGAACAGGGATTCCAAGAGAACCAGTACTTC
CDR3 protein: CASSEQGFQENQYF

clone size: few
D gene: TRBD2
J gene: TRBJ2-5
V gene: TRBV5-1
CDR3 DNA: TGCGCCAGCAGCCCGCGCCCACTAGCGGGAGAGACCCAGTACTTC
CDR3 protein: CASSPRPLAGETQYF

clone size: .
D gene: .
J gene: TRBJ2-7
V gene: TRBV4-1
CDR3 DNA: TGCGCCAGCAGCCCCGCGGAGGGGGGCAACGAGCAGTACTTC
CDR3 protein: CASSPAEGGNEQYF

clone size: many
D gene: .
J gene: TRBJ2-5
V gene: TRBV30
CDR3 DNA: TGTGCCTGGAGGGTCGGGCCGTACCAAGAGACCCAGTACTTC
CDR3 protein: CAWRVGPYQETQYF

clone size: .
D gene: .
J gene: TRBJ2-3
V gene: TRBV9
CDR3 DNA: TGTGCCAGCAGCGTTTACGGAAGCACAGATACGCAGTATTTT
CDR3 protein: CASSVYGSTDTQYF

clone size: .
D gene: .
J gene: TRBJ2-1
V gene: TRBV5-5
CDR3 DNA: TGTGCCAGCAGCTACGGGGCAGAGGCTAATGAGCAGTTCTTC
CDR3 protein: CASSYGAEANEQFF

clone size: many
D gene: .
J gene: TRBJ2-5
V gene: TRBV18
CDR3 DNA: TGTGCCAGCTCTCCGGGACGGACACAAGAGACCCAGTACTTC
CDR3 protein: CASSPGRTQETQYF

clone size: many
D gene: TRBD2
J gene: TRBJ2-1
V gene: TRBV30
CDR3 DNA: TGTGCCTGGAGTACCCGGACACTAGCGGGAGATACTGGTGAGCAGTTCTTC
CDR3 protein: CAWSTRTLAGDTGEQFF

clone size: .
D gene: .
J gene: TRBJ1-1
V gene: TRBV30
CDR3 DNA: TGTGCCTGGACCGACTACGGGGCCCCCGAGACTTTCTTT
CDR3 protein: CAWTDYGAPETFF

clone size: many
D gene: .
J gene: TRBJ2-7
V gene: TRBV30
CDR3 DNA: TGTGCCTGGAGTAGGGGGGGGGACGAGCAGTACTTC
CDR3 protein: CAWSRGGDEQYF

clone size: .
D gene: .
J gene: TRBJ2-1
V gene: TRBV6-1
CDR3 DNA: TGTGCCAGCAGACCCCCGGGGGGCACCTACAATGAGCAGTTCTTC
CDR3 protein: CASRPPGGTYNEQFF

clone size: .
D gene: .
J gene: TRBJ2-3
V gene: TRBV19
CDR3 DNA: TGTGCCAGTAGTGCTAACGGGTATTCGATCGCAGATACGCAGTATTTT
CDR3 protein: CASSANGYSIADTQYF

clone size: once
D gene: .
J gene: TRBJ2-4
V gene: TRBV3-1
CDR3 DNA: TGTGCCAGCAGCCAACTCGGGGGGACAGGCGGCAAAAACATTCAGTACTTC
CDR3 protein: CASSQLGGTGGKNIQYF

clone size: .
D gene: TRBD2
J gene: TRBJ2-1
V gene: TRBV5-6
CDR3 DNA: TGTGCCAGCAGCTTGCGTTTTATTTTAACTAGCGGGAGGGCCGAGGAGCAGTTCTTC
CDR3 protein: CASSLRFILTSGRAEEQFF

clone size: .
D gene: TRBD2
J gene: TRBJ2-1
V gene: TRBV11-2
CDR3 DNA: TGTGCCAGCAGCTCGAGGCTAGCGGGAGGCAGGGATGAGCAGTTCTTC
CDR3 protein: CASSSRLAGGRDEQFF

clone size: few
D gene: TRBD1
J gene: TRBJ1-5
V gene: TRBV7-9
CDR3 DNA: TGTGCCAGCAGCTTAACCGGGACAGGGAATCAGCCCCAGCATTTT
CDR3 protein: CASSLTGTGNQPQHF

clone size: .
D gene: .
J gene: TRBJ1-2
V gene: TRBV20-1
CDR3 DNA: TGCAGTGCTAGAGGTCAAAACTATGGCTACACCTTC
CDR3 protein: CSARGQNYGYTF

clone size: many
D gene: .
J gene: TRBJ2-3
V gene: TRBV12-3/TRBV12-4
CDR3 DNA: TGTGCCAGCAGTTCCTTTAACGGGTTTCAGAGCTCAGATACGCAGTATTTT
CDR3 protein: CASSSFNGFQSSDTQYF

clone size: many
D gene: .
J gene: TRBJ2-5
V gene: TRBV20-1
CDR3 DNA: TGCAGTGCTAGACTGGACAGCCAAGAGACCCAGTACTTC
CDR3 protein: CSARLDSQETQYF

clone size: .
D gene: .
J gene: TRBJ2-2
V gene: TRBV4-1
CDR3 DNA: TGCGCCAGCAGCCAAGATCCGAACACCGGGGAGCTGTTTTTT
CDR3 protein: CASSQDPNTGELFF

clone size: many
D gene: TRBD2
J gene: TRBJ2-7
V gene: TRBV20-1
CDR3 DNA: TGCAGTGCCAGACTAGCGGGAGGCCAGGGCGGTCTTTACGAGCAGTACTTC
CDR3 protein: CSARLAGGQGGLYEQYF

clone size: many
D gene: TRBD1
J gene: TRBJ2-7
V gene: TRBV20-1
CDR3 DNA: TGCAGTGCTTACCCGGGACAGAAAACCTACGAGCAGTACTTC
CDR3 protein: CSAYPGQKTYEQYF

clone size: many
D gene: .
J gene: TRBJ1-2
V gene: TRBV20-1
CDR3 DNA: TGCAGTGCTAGAAGGGCCTCCGCCTTCTATGGCTACACCTTC
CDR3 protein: CSARRASAFYGYTF

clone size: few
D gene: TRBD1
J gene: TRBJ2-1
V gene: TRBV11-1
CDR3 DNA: TGTGCCAGCAGCGGACGGACAGGGCTACTCTTC
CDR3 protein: CASSGRTGLLF

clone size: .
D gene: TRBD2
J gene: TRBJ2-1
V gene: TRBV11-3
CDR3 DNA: TGTGCCAGCAGCTCCCGACTAGCGGGAGGTGTGAATGAGCAGTTCTTC
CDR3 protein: CASSSRLAGGVNEQFF

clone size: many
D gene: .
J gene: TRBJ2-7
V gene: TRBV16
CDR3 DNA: TGTGCCAGCAGCCAATACGGACCTAAGTCCTACGAGCAGTACTTC
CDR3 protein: CASSQYGPKSYEQYF

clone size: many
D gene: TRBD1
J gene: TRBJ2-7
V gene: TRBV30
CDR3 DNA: TGTGCCTGGACGGACCGGGACAGGGGGCAGTACGAGCAGTACTTC
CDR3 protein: CAWTDRDRGQYEQYF

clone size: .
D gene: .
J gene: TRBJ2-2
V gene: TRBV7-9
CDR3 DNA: TGTGCCAGCAGCAAAACCAGGGTAGCCGGGGAGCTGTTTTTT
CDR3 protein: CASSKTRVAGELFF

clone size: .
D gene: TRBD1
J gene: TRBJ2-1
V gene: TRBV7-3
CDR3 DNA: TGTGCCAGCAGCTTAGGGACAGAATACAATGAGCAGTTCTTC
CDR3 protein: CASSLGTEYNEQFF

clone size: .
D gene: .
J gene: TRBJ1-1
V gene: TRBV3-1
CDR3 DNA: TGTGCCAGCAGCGTAGATGGGGCTTTCAACACTGAAGCTTTCTTT
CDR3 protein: CASSVDGAFNTEAFF

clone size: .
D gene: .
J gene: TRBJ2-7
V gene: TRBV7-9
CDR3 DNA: TGTGCCAGCAGCCCGACGGCTAGCATGCCCTACGAGCAGTACTTC
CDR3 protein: CASSPTASMPYEQYF

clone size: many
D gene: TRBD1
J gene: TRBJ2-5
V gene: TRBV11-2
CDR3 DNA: TGTGCCAGCAGCTTAGGGGGGACAGGGCGTCGGGAGACCCAGTACTTC
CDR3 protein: CASSLGGTGRRETQYF

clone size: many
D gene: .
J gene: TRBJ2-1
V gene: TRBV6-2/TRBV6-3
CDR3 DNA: TGTGCCAGCAGTTACGCGGCCTACAATGAGCAGTTCTTC
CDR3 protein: CASSYAAYNEQFF

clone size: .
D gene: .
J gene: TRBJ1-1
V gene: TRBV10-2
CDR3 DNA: TGCGCCAGCAGTAACCCGACAGGTGGGAACACTGAAGCTTTCTTT
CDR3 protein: CASSNPTGGNTEAFF

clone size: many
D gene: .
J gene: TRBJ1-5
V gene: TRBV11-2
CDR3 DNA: TGTGCCAGCAGCTCCACTTCAGATCAGCCCCAGCATTTT
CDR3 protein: CASSSTSDQPQHF

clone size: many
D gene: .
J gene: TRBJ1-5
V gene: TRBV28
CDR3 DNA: TGTGCCAGCAGTCCCCGGGACAGCAATCAGCCCCAGCATTTT
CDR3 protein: CASSPRDSNQPQHF

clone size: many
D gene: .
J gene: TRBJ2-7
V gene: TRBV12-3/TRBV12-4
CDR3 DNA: TGTGCCAGCAGTTTAGGGATGGTGCGGACAGTGAGCTTC
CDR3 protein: CASSLGMVRTVSF

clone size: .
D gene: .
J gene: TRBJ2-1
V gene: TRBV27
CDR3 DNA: TGTGCCAGTAGCCCATTCCGGGTTAGGGCTGAGCAGTTCTTC
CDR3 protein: CASSPFRVRAEQFF